A selection of T cell receptor beta chains follows, all from one sample in a study of blood T cell repertoires in COVID-19. Assay used: immunoSEQ multiplex PCR; TCRdb lists only in-frame clones, some missing. The sample includes about 160,000 clones, 70% to 90% of them seen just once. Input material: peripheral blood. All receptors come from a woman aged 45-60 years with COVID-19, enrolled during active disease. CDR3s include the opening cysteine and the closing phenylalanine or tryptophan. D genes are given only for firm matches. Some rows have no size entry. The others give once, few or many, or a class for an expanded clone.

cdr3_aa cdr3_nt j_call v_call clone_size d_call
CASRQGTDSYEQYF TGTGCCAGCCGACAGGGGACCGACTCCTACGAGCAGTACTTC TRBJ2-7 TRBV2 . TRBD1
CASSEYGDRANYGYTF TGTGCCAGCAGTGAATATGGAGACAGGGCCAACTATGGCTACACCTTC TRBJ1-2 TRBV25-1 . TRBD1
CASSLAPSGETQYF TGCGCCAGCAGCTTGGCCCCGTCGGGGGAGACCCAGTACTTC TRBJ2-5 TRBV5-1 . .
CASSELQGTGNTIYF TGTGCCAGCAGTGAACTTCAGGGGACTGGAAACACCATATATTTT TRBJ1-3 TRBV2 . .
CASSHRHEFNQPQHF TGTGCCAGCAGTCATAGACACGAGTTCAATCAGCCCCAGCATTTT TRBJ1-5 TRBV27 . .
CASSQTGTGASSPLHF TGCGCCAGCAGCCAGACCGGGACAGGGGCGAGTTCACCCCTCCACTTT TRBJ1-6 TRBV4-1 . TRBD1
CASSGGQGLLTGELFF TGTGCCAGCAGTGGGGGACAGGGCCTTCTCACCGGGGAGCTGTTTTTT TRBJ2-2 TRBV25-1 . TRBD1
CASSGGLAGGPPHF TGTGCCAGCAGTGGGGGACTAGCGGGGGGCCCTCCCCACTTC TRBJ2-7 TRBV27 . TRBD2
CASSPQVGELFF TGTGCCAGCAGTCCGCAGGTCGGGGAGCTGTTTTTT TRBJ2-2 TRBV12-3/TRBV12-4 . .
CASSPRTSGPYEQYF TGTGCCAGCAGTCCCCGGACTAGCGGGCCTTACGAGCAGTACTTC TRBJ2-7 TRBV2 . TRBD2
CASSLFSGTENTGELFF TGTGCCAGCAGCTTATTCTCCGGGACAGAGAACACCGGGGAGCTGTTTTTT TRBJ2-2 TRBV7-9 few TRBD1
CASTQPQGANEKLFF TGTGCCAGCACCCAGCCGCAGGGGGCTAATGAAAAACTGTTTTTT TRBJ1-4 TRBV6-5 . TRBD1
CASSFTGKAFF TGTGCCAGCAGCTTCACAGGGAAAGCTTTCTTT TRBJ1-1 TRBV7-9 . .
CASSQVGGGLATNEKLFF TGTGCCAGCAGCCAAGTTGGAGGGGGCCTTGCAACTAATGAAAAACTGTTTTTT TRBJ1-4 TRBV14 . TRBD1
CASSSTGTGYGYTF TGTGCCAGCAGCTCTACCGGGACAGGCTATGGCTACACCTTC TRBJ1-2 TRBV7-2 . TRBD1
CASSLGSGDGGEQYF TGTGCCAGCAGCTTAGGGTCGGGAGACGGTGGCGAGCAGTACTTC TRBJ2-7 TRBV7-9 few .
CASSPGQGSTEAFF TGTGCCAGCAGCCCGGGACAGGGTAGCACTGAAGCTTTCTTT TRBJ1-1 TRBV11-2 . TRBD1
CASSLASSSSGNTIYF TGTGCCAGCAGCTTGGCCTCAAGTAGCTCTGGAAACACCATATATTTT TRBJ1-3 TRBV5-4 . .
CASSYSRTGRDQPQHF TGTGCCAGCAGTTACAGCCGGACAGGGAGGGATCAGCCCCAGCATTTT TRBJ1-5 TRBV6-5 . TRBD1
CASSFGGGQDTEAFF TGCGCCAGCAGCTTCGGCGGGGGGCAAGACACTGAAGCTTTCTTT TRBJ1-1 TRBV5-1 . .
CATTPGGLERSTIYF TGTGCCACAACCCCAGGAGGTTTGGAAAGGTCCACCATATATTTT TRBJ1-3 TRBV6-5 . .
CAISESTSVSEQFF TGTGCCATCAGTGAGTCGACTAGCGTCAGTGAGCAGTTCTTC TRBJ2-1 TRBV10-3 . TRBD2
CASSWGDAGTEAFF TGCGCCAGCAGCTGGGGAGACGCGGGGACTGAAGCTTTCTTT TRBJ1-1 TRBV5-1 . .
CASSSTGRETQYF TGTGCCAGTAGTTCGACAGGGCGGGAGACCCAGTACTTC TRBJ2-5 TRBV19 . TRBD1
CASSRHSTGSSSPLHF TGTGCCAGCAGTCGACACTCGACAGGGTCGAGTTCACCCCTCCACTTT TRBJ1-6 TRBV6-6 few TRBD1